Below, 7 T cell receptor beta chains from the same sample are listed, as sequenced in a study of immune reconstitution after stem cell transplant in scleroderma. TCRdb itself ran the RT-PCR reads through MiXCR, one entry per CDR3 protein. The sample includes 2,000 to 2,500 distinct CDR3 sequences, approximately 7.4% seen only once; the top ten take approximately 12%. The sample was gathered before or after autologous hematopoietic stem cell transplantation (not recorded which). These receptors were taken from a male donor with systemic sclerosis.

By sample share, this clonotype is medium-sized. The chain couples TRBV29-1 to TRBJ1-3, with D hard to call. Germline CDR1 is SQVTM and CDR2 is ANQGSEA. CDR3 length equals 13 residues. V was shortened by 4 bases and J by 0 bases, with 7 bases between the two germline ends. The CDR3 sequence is CSVGVASGNTIYF. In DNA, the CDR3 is TGCAGCGTTGGCGTCGCCTCTGGAAACACCATATATTTT.

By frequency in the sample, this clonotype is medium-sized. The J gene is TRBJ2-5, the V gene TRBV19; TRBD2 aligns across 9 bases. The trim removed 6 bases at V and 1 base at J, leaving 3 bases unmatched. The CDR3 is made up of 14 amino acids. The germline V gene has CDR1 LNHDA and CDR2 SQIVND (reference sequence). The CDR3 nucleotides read TGTGCCAGTAGCAAGACTAGCGGCCAAGAGACCCAGTACTTC. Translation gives CASSKTSGQETQYF.

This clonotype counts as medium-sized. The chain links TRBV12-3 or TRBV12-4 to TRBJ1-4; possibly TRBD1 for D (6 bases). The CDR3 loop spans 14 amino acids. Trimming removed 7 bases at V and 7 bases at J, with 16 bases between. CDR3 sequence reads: CASTRGGAGEKLFF. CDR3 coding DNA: TGTGCCAGCACCAGAGGGGGGGCCGGTGAAAAACTGTTTTTT.

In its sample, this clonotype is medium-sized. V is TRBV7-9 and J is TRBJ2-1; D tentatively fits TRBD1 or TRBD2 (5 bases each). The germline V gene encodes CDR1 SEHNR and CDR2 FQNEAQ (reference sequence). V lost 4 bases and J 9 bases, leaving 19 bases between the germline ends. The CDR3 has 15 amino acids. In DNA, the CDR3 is TGTGCCAGCAGCTGGACCGGGGCAGGGCCAAGTGAGCAGTTCTTC. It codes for CASSWTGAGPSEQFF.

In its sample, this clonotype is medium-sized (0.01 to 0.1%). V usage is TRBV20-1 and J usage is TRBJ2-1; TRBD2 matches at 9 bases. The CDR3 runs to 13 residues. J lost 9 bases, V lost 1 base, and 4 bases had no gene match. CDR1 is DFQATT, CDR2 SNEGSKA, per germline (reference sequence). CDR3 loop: CSARGGGAFEQFF. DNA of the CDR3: TGCAGTGCTAGAGGCGGGGGGGCATTTGAGCAGTTCTTC.

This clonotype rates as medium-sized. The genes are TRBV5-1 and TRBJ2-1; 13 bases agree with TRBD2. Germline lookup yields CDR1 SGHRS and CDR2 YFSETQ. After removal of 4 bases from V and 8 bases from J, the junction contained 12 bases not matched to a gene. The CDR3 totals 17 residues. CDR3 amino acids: CASSRTSGGESSYEQFF. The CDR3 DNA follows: TGCGCCAGCAGCCGCACTAGCGGGGGGGAGAGCTCCTATGAGCAGTTCTTC.

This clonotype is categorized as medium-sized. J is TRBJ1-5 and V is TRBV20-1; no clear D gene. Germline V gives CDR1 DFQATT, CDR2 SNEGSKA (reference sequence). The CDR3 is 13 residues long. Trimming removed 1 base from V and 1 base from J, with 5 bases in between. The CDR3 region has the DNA TGCAGTGCTAGAGTGGACAGCAATCAGCCCCAGCATTTT. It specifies CSARVDSNQPQHF.